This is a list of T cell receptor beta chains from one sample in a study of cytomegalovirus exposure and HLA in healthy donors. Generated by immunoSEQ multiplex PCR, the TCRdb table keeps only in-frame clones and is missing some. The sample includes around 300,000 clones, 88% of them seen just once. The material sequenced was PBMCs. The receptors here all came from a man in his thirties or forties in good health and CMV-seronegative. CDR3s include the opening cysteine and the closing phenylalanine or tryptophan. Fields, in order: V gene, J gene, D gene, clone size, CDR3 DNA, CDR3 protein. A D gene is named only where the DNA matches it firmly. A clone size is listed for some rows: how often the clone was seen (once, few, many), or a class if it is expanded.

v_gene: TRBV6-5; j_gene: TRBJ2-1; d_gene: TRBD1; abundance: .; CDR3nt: TGTGCCAGCAGTTTCCAGGGGGCGTACTACAATGAGCAGTTCTTC; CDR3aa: CASSFQGAYYNEQFF
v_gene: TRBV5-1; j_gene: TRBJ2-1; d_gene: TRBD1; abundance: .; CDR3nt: TGCGCCAGCAGCTTGGTGGCCAGGGGGCTGTACAATGAGCAGTTCTTC; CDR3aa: CASSLVARGLYNEQFF
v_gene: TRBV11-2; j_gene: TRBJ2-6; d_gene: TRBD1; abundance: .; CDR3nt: TGTGCCAGCAGCTATACAGGGGCTGGGGCCAACGTCCTGACTTTC; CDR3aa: CASSYTGAGANVLTF
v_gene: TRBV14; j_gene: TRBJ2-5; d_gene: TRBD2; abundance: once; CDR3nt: TGTGCCAGCAGCCAGGGAGGGACTAGCGGCGCGAAGGCCCAGTACTTC; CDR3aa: CASSQGGTSGAKAQYF
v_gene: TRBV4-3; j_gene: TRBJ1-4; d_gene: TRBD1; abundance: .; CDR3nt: TGCGCCAGCAGCCAAGATACGTTCGGGACAGGGATCGGAAAACTGTTTTTT; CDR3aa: CASSQDTFGTGIGKLFF
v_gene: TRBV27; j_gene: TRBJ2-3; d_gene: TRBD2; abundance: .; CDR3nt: TGTGCCAGCAGTTTGGTAGCGGGGAATAGTCGCACAGATACGCAGTATTTT; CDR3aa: CASSLVAGNSRTDTQYF
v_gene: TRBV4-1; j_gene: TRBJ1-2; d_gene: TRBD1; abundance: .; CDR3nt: TGCGCCAGCAGCCAAGACCCTTCGGGACAGGGGTTAGGAGACTATGGCTACACCTTC; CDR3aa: CASSQDPSGQGLGDYGYTF
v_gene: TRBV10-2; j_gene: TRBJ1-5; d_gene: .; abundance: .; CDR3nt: TGCGCCAGCAGTTCCGGGACACTTAGCAATCAGCCCCAGCATTTT; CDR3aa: CASSSGTLSNQPQHF
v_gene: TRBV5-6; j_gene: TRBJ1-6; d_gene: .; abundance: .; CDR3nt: TGTGCCAGCAGCTTGGCAGGGAATTCACCCCTCCGCTTT; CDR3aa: CASSLAGNSPLRF
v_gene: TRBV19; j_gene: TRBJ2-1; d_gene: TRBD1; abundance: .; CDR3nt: TGTGCCAGTAGTCTACTGACAGGGTCGGTTTACAATGAGCAGTTCTTC; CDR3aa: CASSLLTGSVYNEQFF
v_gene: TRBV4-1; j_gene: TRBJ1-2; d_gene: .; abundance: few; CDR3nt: TGCGCCAGCAGCCAAGATGCGCTGGACTATGGCTACACCTTC; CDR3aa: CASSQDALDYGYTF
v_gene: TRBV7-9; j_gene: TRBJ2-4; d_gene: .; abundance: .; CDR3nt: TGTGCCAGCAGCTTTGGCATTCTAGCCAAAAACATTCAGTACTTC; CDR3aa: CASSFGILAKNIQYF
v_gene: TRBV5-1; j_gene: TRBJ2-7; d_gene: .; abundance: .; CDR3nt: TGCGCCAGCAGCAGACTGACAGGGCGGGACTACGAGCAGTACTTC; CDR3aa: CASSRLTGRDYEQYF
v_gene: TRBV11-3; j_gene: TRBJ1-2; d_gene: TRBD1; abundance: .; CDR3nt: TGTGCCAGCAGCTTAGGGGGTGACAGGGTGGAGGATGGCTACACCTTC; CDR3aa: CASSLGGDRVEDGYTF
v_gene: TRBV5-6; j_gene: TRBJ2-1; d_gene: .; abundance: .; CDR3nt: TGTGCCAGCAGCTTTCGGTTCGGAGTCTACTACAATGAGCAGTTCTTC; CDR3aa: CASSFRFGVYYNEQFF
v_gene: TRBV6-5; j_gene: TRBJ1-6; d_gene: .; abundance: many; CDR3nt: TGTGCCAGCAGTTACTCGGCCGGGGATGCTTCACCCCTCCACTTT; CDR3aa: CASSYSAGDASPLHF